One and the same sample provided the 32 T cell receptor beta chains below, sequenced in a study of blood T cell repertoires in COVID-19. Clones were sequenced by immunoSEQ multiplex PCR, and TCRdb holds only the in-frame ones, with some missing. Of under 250,000 clones in the sample, around 88% were seen once. The sample consisted of peripheral blood. These receptors originate from a woman in her twenties or thirties with COVID-19, enrolled during active disease.

The genes are TRBV28 and TRBJ2-1; D might be TRBD1 (6 bases). Trimming stripped 6 bases from V and 10 bases from J, with 19 bases between. Germline V gene sequence: CDR1 MDHEN, CDR2 SYDVKM. The CDR3 totals 14 residues. Here the CDR3 reads CASRSQGRKGEQFF. CDR3 DNA: TGTGCCAGCAGATCCCAGGGGCGGAAAGGGGAGCAGTTCTTC. The complete variable domain, with remaining parts taken from reference TRBV28 and TRBJ2-1, reads DVKVTQSSRYLVKRTGEKVFLECVQDMDHENMFWYRQDPGLGLRLIYFSYDVKMKEKGDIPEGYSVSREKKERFSLILESASTNQTSMYLCASRSQGRKGEQFFGPGTRLTVL.

The chain has TRBV7-9 and TRBJ2-3; TRBD1 might be the D (6 bases). Germline lookup yields CDR1 SEHNR and CDR2 FQNEAQ (reference sequence). V lost 5 bases to trimming and J lost 2 bases, with 11 bases between them. This CDR3 spans 14 amino acids. The CDR3 nucleotides read TGTGCCAGCAGCCTACAGGGAAACACAGATACGCAGTATTTT. Encoded protein: CASSLQGNTDTQYF. The complete variable domain, with remaining parts taken from reference TRBV7-9 and TRBJ2-3, reads DTGVSQNPRHKITKRGQNVTFRCDPISEHNRLYWYRQTLGQGPEFLTYFQNEAQLEKSRLLSDRFSAERPKGSFSTLEIQRTEQGDSAMYLCASSLQGNTDTQYFGPGTRLTVL.

The V gene is TRBV25-1, the J gene TRBJ1-1; D is uncertain. The V end lost 7 bases, the J end lost 3 bases, and 12 bases lay between the germline ends. Germline V lookup: CDR1 MGHDK, CDR2 SYGVNS. The CDR3 is 13 amino acids. CDR3 amino acids: CASTEGGHTEAFF. DNA for the CDR3: TGTGCCAGCACCGAGGGAGGGCACACTGAAGCTTTCTTT. The full variable domain, its missing parts supplied by reference TRBV25-1 and TRBJ1-1, is EADIYQTPRYLVIGTGKKITLECSQTMGHDKMYWYQQDPGMELHLIHYSYGVNSTEKGDLSSESTVSRIRTEHFPLTLESARPSHTSQYLCASTEGGHTEAFFGQGTRLTVV.

The V gene is TRBV19, the J gene TRBJ1-4; 10 bases line up with TRBD1. CDR3 length: 16 amino acids. The germline V gene has CDR1 LNHDA and CDR2 SQIVND (reference sequence). Germline trimming cut 4 bases from V and 7 bases from J; bases unmatched to any gene: 9. For the CDR3, the DNA is TGTGCCAGTAGTAGGACCCGGACAGGGGGAGGTGAAAAACTGTTTTTT. This encodes CASSRTRTGGGEKLFF. The full variable domain, rest sourced from reference TRBV19 and TRBJ1-4, is DGGITQSPKYLFRKEGQNVTLSCEQNLNHDAMYWYRQDPGQGLRLIYYSQIVNDFQKGDIAEGYSVSREKKESFPLTVTSAQKNPTAFYLCASSRTRTGGGEKLFFGSGTQLSVL.

The rearrangement links TRBV7-9 to TRBJ1-3; the D is unclear. Germline CDR1 SEHNR, CDR2 FQNEAQ (reference sequence). Trimming took 5 bases from V and 0 from J, leaving 8 bases between them. The length of the CDR3 is 14 residues. CDR3 bases: TGTGCCAGCAGCCATACATCCTCTGGAAACACCATATATTTT. As protein: CASSHTSSGNTIYF.

This sequence joins TRBV7-2 and TRBJ2-5, with 7 positions matching TRBD2. The CDR3 extends over 15 amino acids. Germline lookup yields CDR1 SGHTA and CDR2 FQGNSA. The V segment lost 4 bases and the J segment 2 bases; nucleotides outside the gene matches: 7. The chain's CDR3 is CASSSRIAGQETQYF. The CDR3 DNA reads TGTGCCAGCAGCTCTAGAATAGCGGGTCAAGAGACCCAGTACTTC.

The chain is built from TRBV6-6 and TRBJ1-1, with a weak D call TRBD1 (6 bases). Trimming removed 8 bases at V and 5 bases at J, with 18 bases between. This CDR3 is built from 14 residues. Germline V CDR1 and CDR2: MNHNY, SVGAGI (reference sequence). CDR3 DNA sequence: TGTGCCAGCGCCCTCGCACAGGGAGGGACTGAAGCTTTCTTT. Protein product: CASALAQGGTEAFF.

The rearrangement joins TRBV6-5 to TRBJ1-3, with a tentative D call TRBD1 (6 bases). This CDR3 region has 15 residues. CDR1 and CDR2 (germline): MNHEY, SVGAGI. Between the trimmed V and J ends, which lost 4 bases and 3 bases, there was a span of 13 bases. This CDR3 reads CASSSRGGFGNTIYF. In DNA form, the CDR3 reads TGTGCCAGCAGTTCCCGGGGGGGCTTTGGAAACACCATATATTTT.

The chain is built from TRBV7-2 and TRBJ1-2, with D tentatively TRBD1 (5 bases). This CDR3 region has 15 residues. Germline V gene sequence: CDR1 SGHTA, CDR2 FQGNSA. V shed 1 base and J shed 6 bases, with 15 bases lying between them. As DNA, the CDR3 is TGTGCCAGCAGCTTAGAAGTCAGGGCCCCGAATGGCTACACCTTC. It encodes CASSLEVRAPNGYTF.

The chain employs TRBV4-3 and TRBJ2-3; D call uncertain. Germline CDR1 and CDR2: LGHNA and YSLEER. This CDR3 contains 16 residues. V was cut by 0 bases and J by 2 bases, with 12 bases left in between. CDR3 loop: CASSQDPNRNTDTQYF. DNA of the CDR3: TGCGCCAGCAGCCAAGATCCAAACAGAAACACAGATACGCAGTATTTT.

The chain carries TRBV28 and TRBJ2-1; D unclear. V gave up 6 bases and J gave up 0 bases, with 12 bases separating them. This CDR3 has 15 residues. The germline V gene encodes CDR1 MDHEN and CDR2 SYDVKM. The DNA of the CDR3 is TGTGCCAGCAGACCCTCGGTGAGCTCCTACAATGAGCAGTTCTTC. It specifies CASRPSVSSYNEQFF.

This sequence joins TRBV20-1 and TRBJ1-2; 7 positions match TRBD1. This CDR3 is built from 11 residues. V lost 6 bases to trimming and J lost 6 bases; unmatched junction nucleotides: 4. CDR1 and CDR2 (germline): DFQATT, SNEGSKA (reference sequence). CDR3 protein: CSASQGHGYTF. In DNA form, the CDR3 reads TGCAGTGCCTCACAGGGGCATGGCTACACCTTC.

In its sample, this clone was seen a few times. The chain employs TRBV3-1 (or the pseudogene TRBV3-2) and TRBJ1-1, with D unclear. CDR3 size: 11 residues. V was shortened by 7 bases and J by 10 bases, with 13 bases between the two germline ends. The germline CDR1 and CDR2 sequences are LGHDT and YNNKEL (reference sequence). CDR3 nucleotide sequence: TGTGCCAGCATAGGTCCGGGGAGAGCTTTCTTT. This translates into CASIGPGRAFF.

J is TRBJ1-5 and V is TRBV3-1 (or the pseudogene TRBV3-2); a weak D match, TRBD1 (5 bases). CDR3 length: 16 residues. Germline V CDR1 and CDR2: LGHDT, YNNKEL (reference sequence). The ends were cut back, 0 bases at V and 0 bases at J, with 9 bases in the middle. The CDR3 region has the DNA TGTGCCAGCAGCCAAGATTACAGGCCTAGCAATCAGCCCCAGCATTTT. As protein: CASSQDYRPSNQPQHF.

V usage is TRBV6-5 and J usage is TRBJ2-7; TRBD2 matches at 13 bases. There are 15 residues in the CDR3. Germline CDR1 and CDR2: MNHEY and SVGAGI. J lost 7 bases, V lost 6 bases, and 9 bases had no gene match. Here the CDR3 reads CASRAGLAGRGEQYF. DNA of the CDR3: TGTGCCAGCAGAGCGGGACTAGCGGGGCGCGGGGAGCAGTACTTC.

The rearrangement uses TRBV29-1 and TRBJ2-2; TRBD1 aligns across 8 bases. Losses at the gene ends were 7 bases for V and 5 bases for J; bases not matched to a gene: 6. This CDR3 region has 13 residues. CDR1 and CDR2 (germline): SQVTM, ANQGSEA. CDR3 DNA sequence: TGCAGCGGGAGGACAGGGCGGACCGGGGAGCTGTTTTTT. Translating gives CSGRTGRTGELFF.

The CDR3 region has the DNA TGTGCCAGCAGCTTTTTCCAGGGGGCCACGCGCGAGCAGTACTTC. This codes for CASSFFQGATREQYF. This chain connects TRBV5-5 to TRBJ2-7; 8 positions agree with TRBD1. This CDR3 is built from 15 residues. CDR1 and CDR2 from the germline V gene are SGHKS and YYEKEE (reference sequence). J was trimmed by 6 bases and V by 2 bases; bases with no gene match: 10.

This rearrangement joins TRBV28 to TRBJ2-7; D unresolved. Germline V lookup: CDR1 MDHEN, CDR2 SYDVKM. CDR3 length equals 12 residues. The germline V and J ends were trimmed by 6 bases and 6 bases, with 12 bases remaining between them. CDR3 sequence (DNA): TGTGCCAGCAGCCCACGTCCAGGCGAGCAGTACTTC. It yields the protein CASSPRPGEQYF.

This chain joins TRBV30 and TRBJ1-3, with D uncertain. V dropped 2 bases and J dropped 3 bases, with 5 bases sitting between them. This CDR3 has 12 residues. Germline CDR1 GTSNPN, CDR2 SVGIG (reference sequence). The CDR3 coding sequence is TGTGCCTGGAGTCGAGGTGGAAACACCATATATTTT. It encodes CAWSRGGNTIYF.

The J gene is TRBJ2-2, the V gene TRBV7-8; no clear D gene. The CDR3 is 15 residues long. Trimming removed 2 bases at V and 0 bases at J, with 7 bases between. The germline gives CDR1 SGHVS, CDR2 FQNEAQ. The CDR3 is CASSLISSNTGELFF. CDR3 in DNA: TGTGCCAGCAGCTTAATTAGCTCGAACACCGGGGAGCTGTTTTTT.

This chain links TRBV2 with TRBJ2-1, with 7 positions matching TRBD2. Per germline, CDR1 SNHLY and CDR2 FYNNEI. V lost 5 bases to trimming and J lost 15 bases; unmatched junction nucleotides: 7. This CDR3 is built from 11 residues. The CDR3 DNA sequence: TGTGCCAGCAGTATTTTCGGGAGGCCGTTCTTC. It is translated as CASSIFGRPFF.

J is TRBJ2-1 and V is TRBV5-8, with 10 positions matching TRBD2. Germline CDR1 reads SGHTS; CDR2 reads YDEGEE. This CDR3 contains 16 residues. The junction had 6 bases not matched to a gene; V was cut back by 0 bases and J by 6 bases. The CDR3 DNA reads TGTGCCAGCAGCTTGGCGGCTAGCGGGGGTCTCAATGAGCAGTTCTTC. Amino acid sequence: CASSLAASGGLNEQFF.

The CDR3 reads CASNRDRAGQGGELFF. DNA of the CDR3: TGTGCCAGTAATCGAGACCGGGCAGGTCAGGGCGGGGAGCTGTTTTTT. J is TRBJ2-2 and V is TRBV19; TRBD1 might be the D (5 bases). Germline lookup yields CDR1 LNHDA and CDR2 SQIVND (reference sequence). The germline V and J ends were trimmed by 7 bases and 7 bases, with 22 bases remaining between them. The CDR3 totals 16 residues.

V gene TRBV6-5 combines with J gene TRBJ2-7, with 10 positions matching TRBD1. The CDR3 has 14 residues. The J segment lost 0 bases and the V segment lost 6 bases, leaving 2 bases of the junction unmatched. CDR1 is MNHEY and CDR2 is SVGAGI in the germline V gene. The CDR3 reads CASRRTGGSYEQYV. Written as DNA, the CDR3 is TGTGCCAGCAGACGGACAGGGGGCTCCTACGAGCAGTACGTC.

The chain couples TRBV2 to TRBJ2-5, with D possibly being TRBD2 (5 bases). The CDR3 totals 13 residues. V was trimmed by 7 bases and J by 9 bases, leaving 18 bases between them. CDR1 and CDR2 from the germline V gene are SNHLY and FYNNEI. This CDR3 reads CASIRDERAAQYF. CDR3 in DNA: TGTGCCAGCATCAGAGATGAAAGAGCGGCCCAGTACTTC.

This chain joins TRBV11-1 and TRBJ2-5; tentative D call: TRBD1 (5 bases). Germline CDR1 SGHAT, CDR2 FQDESV (reference sequence). The CDR3 has 14 residues. V was trimmed by 0 bases and J by 5 bases, leaving 10 bases between them. CDR3 protein: CASSLAEGVETQYF. The CDR3 region has the DNA TGTGCCAGCAGCTTAGCTGAAGGGGTTGAGACCCAGTACTTC.

This chain links TRBV6-2 or TRBV6-3 with TRBJ1-5; D remains unclear. Germline CDR1 and CDR2: MNHEY and SVGEGT. Deletions cut 2 bases from V and 3 bases from J, with 8 bases between. CDR3 length: 14 residues. CDR3 DNA sequence: TGTGCCAGCAGTTACCTGAGGGACAATCAGCCCCAGCATTTT. Protein sequence: CASSYLRDNQPQHF.

V and J are TRBV6-2 or TRBV6-3 and TRBJ2-7; D perhaps matches TRBD1 (5 bases). V was pared by 5 bases and J by 4 bases, with 15 bases between. This CDR3 comprises 14 residues. Germline lookup yields CDR1 MNHEY and CDR2 SVGEGT. CDR3 coding DNA: TGTGCCAGCAGTCGAGACAGCTTATCTTACGAGCAGTACGTC. Translated, it gives CASSRDSLSYEQYV.

This clone showed up just once. The chain joins TRBV11-3 to TRBJ2-5, with 9 positions matching TRBD2. This CDR3 is built from 15 residues. Losses at the gene ends were 6 bases for V and 7 bases for J; bases not matched to a gene: 12. Germline V CDR1 and CDR2: SGHNT, YENEEA. For the CDR3, the DNA is TGTGCCAGCAGACAGGGCGTAGCGGGAGTGGGGACCCAGTACTTC. Its translation: CASRQGVAGVGTQYF. The entire variable domain, with the rest obtained from reference TRBV11-3 and TRBJ2-5, is as follows: EAGVVQSPRYKIIEKKQPVAFWCNPISGHNTLYWYLQNLGQGPELLIRYENEEAVDDSQLPKDRFSAERLKGVDSTLKIQPAELGDSAVYLCASRQGVAGVGTQYFGPGTRLLVL.

CDR3: CASSKWSRGVPIEETQYF. In nucleotides, the CDR3 is TGTGCCAGCAGCAAATGGTCCAGGGGGGTTCCAATTGAAGAGACCCAGTACTTC. This chain uses TRBV21-1 with TRBJ2-5; the D call of TRBD1 is as the table states it, not checked on the DNA. TRBV21-1 is listed as a pseudogene. The CDR3 totals 18 residues.

The V call is TRBV3-1 (or the pseudogene TRBV3-2), the J call TRBJ1-1; the D is unclear. V was shortened by 0 bases and J by 11 bases, with 19 bases between the two germline ends. CDR3 size: 15 residues. Germline V gene data show CDR1 as LGHDT and CDR2 as YNNKEL (reference sequence). The CDR3 loop reads CASSQDRELPFPAFF. CDR3 in DNA: TGTGCCAGCAGCCAAGATCGGGAACTACCCTTCCCGGCTTTCTTT.

V is TRBV27 and J is TRBJ2-2; weak D call: TRBD1 (6 bases). This CDR3 has 16 residues. V lost 4 bases to trimming and J lost 6 bases, with 18 bases between them. Per germline, CDR1 MNHEY and CDR2 SMNVEV (reference sequence). CDR3 in DNA: TGTGCCAGCAGTTCCCCTAGGACAGAGGACCCCGGGGAGCTGTTTTTT. The encoded protein is CASSSPRTEDPGELFF.